The clone carrying this TCR beta chain occurred once. From germline, CDR1 is GTSNPN and CDR2 SVGIG (reference sequence). The CDR3 is made up of 15 amino acids. V was pared by 3 bases and J by 6 bases, with 7 bases of the junction left unmatched. These data originate in a study of blood T cell repertoires in COVID-19. Looking at the study overall: Nucleic acid was either cDNA or gDNA, and it came from T cells, B-cell-depleted T cells, or PBMCs.

TCRdb keeps only in-frame clones here, not all; method: immunoSEQ multiplex PCR. This table has about 100,000 clones, more than 75% appearing once. The J gene is TRBJ1-6, the V gene TRBV30; TRBD1 agrees at 8 bases. What was sequenced was peripheral blood. The origin of this receptor is a woman in her thirties with acute or convalescent COVID-19. The CDR3 here is CAWSRTGRSNSPLHF. CDR3 DNA sequence: TGTGCCTGGAGCCGGACAGGGAGGAGTAATTCACCCCTCCACTTT.